The 11 T cell receptor beta chains below come from one sample, sequenced in a study of cytomegalovirus exposure and HLA in healthy donors. The study ran its PCR with 60 Vbeta and 13 Jbeta primers. Profiled with immunoSEQ multiplex PCR; TCRdb holds only in-frame clones, not every one. The sample records some 130,000 clones, around 77% being singletons. Sequencing input: PBMCs. The receptors originated from a man aged 25-40 years in good health and CMV-seronegative.

This chain connects TRBV7-9 to TRBJ2-7, with 8 bases matching TRBD1. The CDR3 contains 14 residues. V lost 4 bases, J lost 2 bases, and 4 bases stayed unmatched. Germline CDR1 is SEHNR and CDR2 is FQNEAQ (reference sequence). The DNA of the CDR3 is TGTGCCAGCAGCTCGTCACAGGGGGCCTACGAGCAGTACTTC. This codes for CASSSSQGAYEQYF. Supplemented by reference TRBV7-9 and TRBJ2-7, the full variable domain reads DTGVSQNPRHKITKRGQNVTFRCDPISEHNRLYWYRQTLGQGPEFLTYFQNEAQLEKSRLLSDRFSAERPKGSFSTLEIQRTEQGDSAMYLCASSSSQGAYEQYFGPGTRLTVT.

The V gene is TRBV6-5, the J gene TRBJ2-5; possible D gene TRBD2, 5 bases. Germline values: CDR1 MNHEY, CDR2 SVGAGI. Trimming pared 5 bases from V and 5 bases from J, leaving 15 bases between. The CDR3 spans 14 residues. CDR3 sequence reads: CASSTRTVGETQYF. In DNA, the CDR3 is TGTGCCAGCAGTACCCGGACTGTTGGGGAGACCCAGTACTTC.

The chain recombines TRBV27 with TRBJ2-4; no clear D gene. The germline V gene encodes CDR1 MNHEY and CDR2 SMNVEV (reference sequence). The CDR3 spans 14 residues. V gave up 1 base and J gave up 4 bases, with 8 bases separating them. The CDR3 coding sequence is TGTGCCAGCAGTTTATTCAGTCCTAAAAACATTCAGTACTTC. Its translation is CASSLFSPKNIQYF.

The genes are TRBV9 and TRBJ1-3; D perhaps matches TRBD1 (5 bases). The germline V gene has CDR1 SGDLS and CDR2 YYNGEE. Trimming shortened V by 0 bases and J by 0 bases, and 7 bases separated the two germline ends. CDR3 size: 15 residues. The DNA of the CDR3 is TGTGCCAGCAGCGTAGGTAGGGGCTCTGGAAACACCATATATTTT. It encodes CASSVGRGSGNTIYF.

This sequence joins TRBV6-5 and TRBJ2-7; 7 positions match TRBD2. Germline trimming cut 5 bases from V and 3 bases from J; bases unmatched to any gene: 10. The CDR3 sequence is 15 residues long. Germline V gives CDR1 MNHEY, CDR2 SVGAGI. The CDR3 nucleotides read TGTGCCAGCAGTACTTGGTGGGGGGGGAACTACGAGCAGTACTTC. Residues: CASSTWWGGNYEQYF.

The chain employs TRBV19 and TRBJ2-7; 9 bases align to TRBD2. V trimming: 3 bases; J trimming: 0 bases; junction bases outside the gene matches: 12. The CDR3 is 18 amino acids. From germline, CDR1 is LNHDA and CDR2 SQIVND (reference sequence). The CDR3 here is CASSIGGRLAENSYEQYF. CDR3 DNA sequence: TGTGCCAGTAGTATCGGGGGGCGACTAGCGGAGAACTCCTACGAGCAGTACTTC. Combining the CDR3 with reference TRBV19 and TRBJ2-7 gives the whole variable domain DGGITQSPKYLFRKEGQNVTLSCEQNLNHDAMYWYRQDPGQGLRLIYYSQIVNDFQKGDIAEGYSVSREKKESFPLTVTSAQKNPTAFYLCASSIGGRLAENSYEQYFGPGTRLTVT.

CDR3 sequence (DNA): TGTGCCAGCTCAACCCGGGGGGCCGAAGGACTAGCGGGGTCCTACAATGAGCAGTTCTTC. Residues: CASSTRGAEGLAGSYNEQFF. The genes are TRBV4-2 and TRBJ2-1; 12 bases line up with TRBD2. The CDR3 has 20 residues. V trimming: 8 bases; J trimming: 1 base; junction bases outside the gene matches: 18. Germline CDR1 LGHNA, CDR2 YNFKEQ.

The chain couples TRBV27 to TRBJ2-7; a weak D match, TRBD2 (5 bases). This CDR3 is built from 15 residues. Trimming cost V 3 bases and J 3 bases, with 15 bases left between them. Germline V gene lookup returns CDR1 MNHEY and CDR2 SMNVEV (reference sequence). In nucleotides, the CDR3 is TGTGCCAGCAGTTTTGTCGGGAACGGAGTCTACGAGCAGTACTTC. Translating it yields CASSFVGNGVYEQYF.

The genes are TRBV6-5 and TRBJ1-3; D remains ambiguous. Trimming shortened V by 6 bases and J by 0 bases, and 9 bases separated the two germline ends. The CDR3 extends over 14 amino acids. From germline, CDR1 is MNHEY and CDR2 SVGAGI. The CDR3 DNA reads as TGTGCCAGCAGCGCACTTAGCTCTGGAAACACCATATATTTT. Translating gives CASSALSSGNTIYF.

J is TRBJ2-7 and V is TRBV6-1; 7 bases match TRBD1. Germline V gene data show CDR1 as MNHNS and CDR2 as SASEGT. After removal of 5 bases from V and 2 bases from J, the junction contained 6 bases not matched to a gene. CDR3 size: 14 residues. The CDR3 coding sequence is TGTGCCAGCAGTCGAAGGGGGACAGCCTACGAGCAGTACTTC. This gives the protein CASSRRGTAYEQYF.

The chain employs TRBV4-1 and TRBJ2-1; 12 bases are a match to TRBD2. Losses at the gene ends were 4 bases for V and 8 bases for J; bases not matched to a gene: 6. CDR1 and CDR2 from the germline V gene are MGHRA and YSYEKL. The length of the CDR3 is 15 residues. The CDR3 region has the DNA TGCGCCAGCAGCCTGACTAGCGGGAGAGGCTATGAGCAGTTCTTC. Translation gives CASSLTSGRGYEQFF.